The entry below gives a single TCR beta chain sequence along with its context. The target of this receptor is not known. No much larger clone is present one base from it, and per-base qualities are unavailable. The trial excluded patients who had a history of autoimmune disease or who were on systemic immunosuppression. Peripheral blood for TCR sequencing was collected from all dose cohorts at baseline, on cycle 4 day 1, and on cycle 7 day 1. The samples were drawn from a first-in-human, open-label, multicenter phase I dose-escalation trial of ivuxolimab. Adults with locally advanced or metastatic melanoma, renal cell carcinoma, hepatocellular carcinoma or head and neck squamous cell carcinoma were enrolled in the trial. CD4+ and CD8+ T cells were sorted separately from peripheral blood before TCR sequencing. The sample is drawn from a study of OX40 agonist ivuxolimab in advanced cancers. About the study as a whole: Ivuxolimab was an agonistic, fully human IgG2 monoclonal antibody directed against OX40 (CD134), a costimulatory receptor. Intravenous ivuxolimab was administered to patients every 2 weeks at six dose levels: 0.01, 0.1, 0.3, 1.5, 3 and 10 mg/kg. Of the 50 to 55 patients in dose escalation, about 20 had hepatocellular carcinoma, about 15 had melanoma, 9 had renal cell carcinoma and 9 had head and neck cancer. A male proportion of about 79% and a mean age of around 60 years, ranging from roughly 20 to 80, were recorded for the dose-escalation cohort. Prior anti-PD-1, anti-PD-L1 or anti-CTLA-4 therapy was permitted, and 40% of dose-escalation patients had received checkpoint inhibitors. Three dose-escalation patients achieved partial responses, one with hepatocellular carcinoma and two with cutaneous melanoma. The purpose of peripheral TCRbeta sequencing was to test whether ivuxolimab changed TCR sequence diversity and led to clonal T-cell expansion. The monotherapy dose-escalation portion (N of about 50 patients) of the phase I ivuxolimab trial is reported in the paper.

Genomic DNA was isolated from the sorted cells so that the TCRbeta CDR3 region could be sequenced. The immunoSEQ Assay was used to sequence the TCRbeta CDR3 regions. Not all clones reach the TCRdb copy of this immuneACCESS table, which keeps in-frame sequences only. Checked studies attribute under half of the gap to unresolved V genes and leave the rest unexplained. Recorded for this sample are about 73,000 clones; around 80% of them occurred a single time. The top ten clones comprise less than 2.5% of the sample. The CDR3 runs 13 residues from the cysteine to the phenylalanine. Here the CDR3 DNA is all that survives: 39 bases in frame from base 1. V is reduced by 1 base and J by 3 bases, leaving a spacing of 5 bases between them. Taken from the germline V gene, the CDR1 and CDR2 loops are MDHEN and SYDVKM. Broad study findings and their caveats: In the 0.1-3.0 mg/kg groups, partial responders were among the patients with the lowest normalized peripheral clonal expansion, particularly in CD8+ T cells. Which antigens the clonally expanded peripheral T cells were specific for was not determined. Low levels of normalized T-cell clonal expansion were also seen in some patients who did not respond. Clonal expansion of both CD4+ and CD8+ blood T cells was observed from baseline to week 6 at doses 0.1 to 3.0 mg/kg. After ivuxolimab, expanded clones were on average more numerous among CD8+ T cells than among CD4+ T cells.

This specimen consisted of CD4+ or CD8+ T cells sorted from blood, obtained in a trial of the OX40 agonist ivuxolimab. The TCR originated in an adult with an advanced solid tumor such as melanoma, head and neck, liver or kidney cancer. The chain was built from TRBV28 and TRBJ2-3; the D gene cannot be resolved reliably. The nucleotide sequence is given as TGTGCCAGCAGTTTATTTGCGACAGATACGCAGTATTTT. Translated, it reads CASSLFATDTQYF.